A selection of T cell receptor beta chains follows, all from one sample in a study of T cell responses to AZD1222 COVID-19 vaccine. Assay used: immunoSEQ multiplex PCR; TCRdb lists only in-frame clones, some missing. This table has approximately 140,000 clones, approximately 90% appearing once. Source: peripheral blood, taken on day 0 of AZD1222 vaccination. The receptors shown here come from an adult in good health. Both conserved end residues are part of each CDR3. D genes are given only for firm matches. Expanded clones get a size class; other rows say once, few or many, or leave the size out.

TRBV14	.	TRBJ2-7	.	TGTGCCAGCAGCCAAGCCGACTGGTCCCTTCCCTACGAGCAGTACTTC	CASSQADWSLPYEQYF
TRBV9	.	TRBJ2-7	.	TGTGCCAGCAGCGTAGGTCAGGGGGGATACGAGCAGTACTTC	CASSVGQGGYEQYF
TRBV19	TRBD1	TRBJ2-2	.	TGTGCCAGTGGGGACAGGGACGGGGAGCTGTTTTTT	CASGDRDGELFF
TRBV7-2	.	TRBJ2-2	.	TGTGCCAGCAGCTTTGTCGGGACCACGAACACCGGGGAGCTGTTTTTT	CASSFVGTTNTGELFF
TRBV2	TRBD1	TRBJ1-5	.	TGTGCCAGCAGCTCTGACAGGGTCAATCAGCCCCAGCATTTT	CASSSDRVNQPQHF
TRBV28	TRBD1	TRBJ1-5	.	TGTGCCAGCAGCCTCCTCGCAGGGGGGGGTCAGCCCCAGCATTTT	CASSLLAGGGQPQHF
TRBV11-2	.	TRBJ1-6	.	TGTGCCAGCAGCCTGGAAGGTTCCTCGGGCTCACCCCTCCACTTT	CASSLEGSSGSPLHF
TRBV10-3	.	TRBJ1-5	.	TGTGCCATCAGTGAGGGAGATTATAGCAATCAGCCCCAGCATTTT	CAISEGDYSNQPQHF
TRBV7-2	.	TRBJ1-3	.	TGTGCCAGCAGCTTCGGACCTGCCCAATCTGGAAACACCATATATTTT	CASSFGPAQSGNTIYF
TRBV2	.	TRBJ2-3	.	TGTGCCAGCAGTAGACTAGAGAATACGCAGTATTTT	CASSRLENTQYF
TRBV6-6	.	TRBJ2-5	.	TGTGCCAGCAGTCCCTGGGGGGTTGGAGAGACCCAGTACTTC	CASSPWGVGETQYF
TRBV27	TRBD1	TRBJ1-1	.	TGTGCCAGCAGTAGGGACAGACGAATGAACACTGAAGCTTTCTTT	CASSRDRRMNTEAFF
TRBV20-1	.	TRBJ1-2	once	TGCAGTGCCACCCGGGGCGATGGCTACACCTTC	CSATRGDGYTF
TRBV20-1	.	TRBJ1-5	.	TGCAGTGCCAGTACCAAGATCAATCAGCCCCAGCATTTT	CSASTKINQPQHF
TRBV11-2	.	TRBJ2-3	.	TGTGCCAGCAGCTCAAATCTGGCCGATACGCAGTATTTT	CASSSNLADTQYF
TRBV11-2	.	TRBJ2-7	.	TGTGCCAGCAGCTCATTTTACGAGCAGTACTTC	CASSSFYEQYF
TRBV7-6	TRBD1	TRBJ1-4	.	TGTGCCAGCAGCTCCCTGGGGCAGACAGGGAGGAGGAGTAATGAAAAACTGTTTTTT	CASSSLGQTGRRSNEKLFF
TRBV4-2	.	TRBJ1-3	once	TGTGCCAGCAGCCAAGAGGCCGGAAGCTCTGGAAACACCATATATTTT	CASSQEAGSSGNTIYF
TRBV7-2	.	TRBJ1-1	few	TGTGCCAGCAGCTTACGAAAAACCTACCCGCCGAGGGTGGTGGAAGCTTTCTTT	CASSLRKTYPPRVVEAFF
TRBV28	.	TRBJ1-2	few	TGTGCCAGCCGTAGGTTGAGCTATGGCTACACCTTC	CASRRLSYGYTF
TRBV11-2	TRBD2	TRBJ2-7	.	TGTGCCAGCAGTGAAACTAGCGGCCCCTACGAGCAGTACTTC	CASSETSGPYEQYF
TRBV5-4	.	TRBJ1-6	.	TGTGCCAGCCAACGGGACTTCAATTCACCCCTCCACTTT	CASQRDFNSPLHF
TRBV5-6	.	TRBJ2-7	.	TGTGCCAGCAGCTTGGGAGGGAGCCCCTACGAGCAGTACTTC	CASSLGGSPYEQYF
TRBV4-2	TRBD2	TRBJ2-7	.	TGTGCCAGCCGCGGGACTAGCGGGAGATACGAGCAGTACTTC	CASRGTSGRYEQYF
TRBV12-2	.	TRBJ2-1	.	TGTGCAAGTCGCCCTCCGTACCGGGACAGGGTCTACAATGAGCAGTTCTTC	CASRPPYRDRVYNEQFF
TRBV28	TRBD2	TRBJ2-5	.	TGTGCCAGCAGTTCGGGACTAGCGGGAGGGCCGAGGGAAGAGACCCAGTACTTC	CASSSGLAGGPREETQYF
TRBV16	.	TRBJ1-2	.	TGTGCCAGCAGCCAATCGATGGGGCAAGGCTACACCTTC	CASSQSMGQGYTF
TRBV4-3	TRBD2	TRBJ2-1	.	TGCGCCAGCAGCCACCGATTAGCGGGAGGGACCTACAATGAGCAGTTCTTC	CASSHRLAGGTYNEQFF
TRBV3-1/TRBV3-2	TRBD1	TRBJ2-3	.	TGTGCCAGCATCACGACAGGGCGAACGCAGTATTTT	CASITTGRTQYF
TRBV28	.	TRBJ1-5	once	TGTGCCAGCATCCCAGACAGTAGCAATCAGCCCCAGCATTTT	CASIPDSSNQPQHF
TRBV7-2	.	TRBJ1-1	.	TGTGCCAGCACCATGGGGGGGTTCACTGAAGCTTTCTTT	CASTMGGFTEAFF
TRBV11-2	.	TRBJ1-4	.	TGTGCCAGCAGCTTAAGCAGGGGTGGTGAAAAACTGTTTTTT	CASSLSRGGEKLFF
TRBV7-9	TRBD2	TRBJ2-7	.	TGTGCCAGCAGCTCCCTTAGCGGGAGATCAGTGTACGAGCAGTACTTC	CASSSLSGRSVYEQYF
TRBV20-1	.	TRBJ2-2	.	TGCAGTGCTATAAACGCCGGGGAGCTGTTTTTT	CSAINAGELFF
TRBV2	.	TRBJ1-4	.	TGTGCCAGCAGTGAGATGGATGAAAAACTGTTTTTT	CASSEMDEKLFF
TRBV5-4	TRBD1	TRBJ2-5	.	TGTGCCAGCAGCTCGGGCCGGGACAGGGGGTCGGAGACCCAGTACTTC	CASSSGRDRGSETQYF
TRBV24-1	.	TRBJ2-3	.	TGTGCCACCAGTGATTTGCCGGCAGATACGCAGTATTTT	CATSDLPADTQYF
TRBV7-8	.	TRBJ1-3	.	TGTGCCAGCAGCTTAGAGGTGGCAGGGGCATCTGGAAACACCATATATTTT	CASSLEVAGASGNTIYF
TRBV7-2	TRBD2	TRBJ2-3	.	TGTGCCAGCAGCTCCCCCTCCTGGCGGGAGGGCTCCAAATATACGCAGTATTTT	CASSSPSWREGSKYTQYF
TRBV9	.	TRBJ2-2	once	TGTGCCAGCACCCCGGGAACGAACACCGGGGAGCTGTTTTTT	CASTPGTNTGELFF
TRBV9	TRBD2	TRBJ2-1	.	TGTGCCAGCAGCGTTGCCCTCGGGACTAGCGGGAGTCGTAGTATAGGTGAGCAGTTCTTC	CASSVALGTSGSRSIGEQFF
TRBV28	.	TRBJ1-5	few	TGTGCCAGCAGTCATACCCTACAGCCCCAGCATTTT	CASSHTLQPQHF
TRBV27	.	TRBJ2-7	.	TGTGCCAGCAGTTTATCGTACAGGAACTCCTACGAGCAGTACTTC	CASSLSYRNSYEQYF
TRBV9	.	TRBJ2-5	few	TGTGCCAGCAGCCGCCCGGGAAGGGGGGGGCCAGAGACCCAGTACTTC	CASSRPGRGGPETQYF
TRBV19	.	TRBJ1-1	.	TGTGCCACCCCGATGAGAACTGAAGCTTTCTTT	CATPMRTEAFF
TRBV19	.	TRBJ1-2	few	TGTGCCAGTAGTATCGCGCAGCATGATGGCTACACCTTC	CASSIAQHDGYTF
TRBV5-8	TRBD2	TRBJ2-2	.	TGTGCCAGCAGCTTCGGGACTAGGAACACCGGGGAGCTGTTTTTT	CASSFGTRNTGELFF
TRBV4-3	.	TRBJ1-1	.	TGCGCCAGCAGCCAAGTCGACAGAATTTACACTGAAGCTTTCTTT	CASSQVDRIYTEAFF
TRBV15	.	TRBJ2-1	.	TGTGCCACCAGCAGGACCGACCAGGGACTCCCCAATGAGCAGTTCTTC	CATSRTDQGLPNEQFF
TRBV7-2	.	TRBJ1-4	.	TGTGCCAGCAGCTTAGTTTTCGGATCCGATGAAAAACTGTTTTTT	CASSLVFGSDEKLFF
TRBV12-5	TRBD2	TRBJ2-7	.	TGTGCTAGTGGTTTGGCTACCCGGGGGGTCGAGCAGTACTTC	CASGLATRGVEQYF
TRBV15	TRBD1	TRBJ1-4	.	TGTGCCACCAGCAGAGATTACGGGACAGCTAATGAAAAACTGTTTTTT	CATSRDYGTANEKLFF
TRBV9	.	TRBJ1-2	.	TGTGCCAGCAGCGGGGGAGGGACTAACTATGGCTACACCTTC	CASSGGGTNYGYTF